The source of this TCR beta chain is a study of blood T cells in healthy people across ages (dated by TCRdb to 2013 to 2016). Turning to the overall study: In model experiments, roughly one uniquely barcoded TCR beta cDNA molecule per two T cells was captured by template switching. The study measured age-related changes in TCR beta repertoire diversity using deep sequencing normalized with unique cDNA molecular identifiers. Donors were grouped into four age groups: young (average roughly 15 years), middle-aged (39), aged (about 60) and long-lived (about 82). To avoid experimental bias, donors of different ages were distributed randomly across sequencing lanes. For two donors (one aged 18 to 29 and one aged 80 or older), the study analyzed two additional independent replicas of 1 million unique cDNA reads from the same blood draw. The paper as a whole reports these results and caveats: Bulk unsorted PBMC profiling prevented conclusive comparison of naive and antigen-experienced compartments. The CMV infection status of donors was not known, potentially confounding age-related changes in expanded clonotypes. Estimates of total diversity based on one million sequenced T cells were regarded as lower bounds and as underestimates. As age increased, observed TCR beta diversity per million T cells dropped in a roughly linear way, and a significant reduction was already evident by age about 40. Compared with the aged group, the long-lived group had more naive CD4+ T cells, fewer expanded clones and increased TCR diversity, suggesting age selection. A strong correlation was found between observed TCR beta diversity and the percentage of naive T cells measured by flow cytometry.

Donors were 35 to 40 systemically healthy Caucasian individuals from Russia aged 6 to 90 years. Each donor gave approximately 9.3 milliliters of peripheral blood, collected into EDTA-treated Vacutainer tubes. Ficoll-Paque density-gradient centrifugation was used to isolate PBMCs, with at least 6.5 million per sample. Total RNA, at least 6 micrograms per sample, was extracted from PBMCs with Trizol reagent. For every donor, flow cytometry on a PBMC aliquot measured the percentage of naive CD45RAhigh/CD27high T cells. Measured from the cysteine to the phenylalanine, the CDR3 is 14 residues long. The retained sequence is limited to the CDR3, 42 bases, with the frame set at the first base. Trimming takes 2 bases off V and 10 bases off J; junction bases not matched to a gene: 10. The germline V gene (reference sequence) gives CDR1 as DFQATT and CDR2 as SNEGSKA. Receptors were amplified or captured by 5' RACE. Sequencing was carried out with an Illumina HiSeq 2500. A second roughly 6 to 11 cycle PCR used a sample-barcoded 5' primer and a J-beta primer mix. A template-switch 5' adaptor carrying 12 random nucleotides introduced a unique molecular identifier onto each TCR beta cDNA molecule. Each sample yielded at least 2.5 million CDR3-containing paired-end reads. First-strand cDNA was synthesized from all RNA with the Mint cDNA synthesis kit, primed by a TRBC-specific oligonucleotide. All cDNA was treated with uracil-DNA glycosylase and then went through a first 18-cycle PCR with the universal primers M1SS and BC2_uni_R. On the study's bioinformatics: Normalization of each sample was performed by random selection of 1 million high-quality reads, each carrying a distinct molecular identifier. Instead of being binned into consensus sequences, reads with shared molecular identifiers were discarded. MiTCR, run with a Q25 quality threshold and the strictest error-elimination algorithm, handled CDR3 identification, clonotype clustering and error correction. Lower-bound total TCR beta diversity was estimated with a nonparametric unseen species model using Euler transformation. Through fastp at Q25 and MiXCR, TCRdb rebuilt clones from the public reads, retaining in-frame beta chains. Under each unique CDR3 protein, matching rows form one entry showing the most common genes and DNA. The V and J calls come from TCRdb's annotation, not from the publication. The sample contains some 1.6 million distinct CDR3 sequences, about 35% of them found a single time. About 11% of the sample is held by the ten biggest clonotypes.

As regards this clonotype: Its target antigen remains unknown. Per-base qualities were not stored, and no clone one base away is much larger.

The rearranged segments are TRBV20-1 and TRBJ2-1; TRBD2 aligns with 8 central bases. This clonotype was obtained from a woman in her 30s in good health. The sample was blood. Here is the DNA: TGCAGTGCTAGAACTGGCGGGGGGCCTGGGGAGCAGTTCTTC. This encodes CSARTGGGPGEQFF.